This T cell receptor beta chain was obtained from a study of blood T cell repertoires in COVID-19. As for the study in general: Researchers got acute and convalescent COVID-19 samples from the United States, Italy and Spain. The cDNA or gDNA used as material had been derived from T cells, B-cell-depleted T cells, or PBMCs.

Germline V gene data show CDR1 as LGHDT and CDR2 as YNNKEL (reference sequence). The J segment lost 1 base and the V segment lost 2 bases, leaving 5 bases of the junction unmatched. The length of the CDR3 is 17 residues. Original analysis: Reference gene primers were amplified, and this amplification served to estimate nucleated cell counts. Sequencing was performed with immunoSEQ multiplex PCR; in TCRdb, only in-frame clones are kept and a portion is missing. V and J calls and clone size are copied from that table; D and trimming were computed from the DNA. The table includes some 110,000 clones, roughly four fifths detected once.

V and J are TRBV3-1 (or the pseudogene TRBV3-2) and TRBJ2-1; 10 bases agree with TRBD2. The sequenced sample consisted of peripheral blood. This receptor was obtained from a man at least 80 years old with COVID-19, enrolled during active disease. CDR3 sequence: CASSQLGSGGSYNEQFF. In nucleotides, the CDR3 is TGTGCCAGCAGCCAACTCGGTAGCGGGGGGTCCTACAATGAGCAGTTCTTC.